The source of this TCR beta chain is a study of T cell responses to AZD1222 COVID-19 vaccine. This clone was observed a few times. Its antigen is undetermined. Other DNA sequences in the same sample also yield this CDR3. Profiling relied on immunoSEQ multiplex PCR, and the TCRdb table lists in-frame clones only, not all of them. The sample comprises some 150,000 clones, 82% of which are singletons, and roughly 4.3% rests with the top ten. Study observations and caveats: The number of AZD1222 recipients seropositive at baseline was only six. Spike regions recognized by vaccine-associated CD4 TCRs spanned the protein, led by 160-218 and 743-854.

The receptor's source is an adult in good health. The input for sequencing was peripheral blood, taken on day 0 of MenACWY control vaccination.

CDR3 sequence (DNA): TGTGCCAACAAACAGGGGGCTGGAAACACCATATATTTT. This encodes CANKQGAGNTIYF. The chain combines TRBV12-3 or TRBV12-4 with TRBJ1-3; 8 bases line up with TRBD1. V lost 10 bases and J lost 2; bases outside the gene matches: 4. The CDR3 runs 13 residues.